The 3 T cell receptor beta chains in this list originate from one sample, sequenced in a study of Ad26.COV2.S vaccination and SARS-CoV-2 variants. Produced via immunoSEQ multiplex PCR; TCRdb's table is partial and in-frame only. There are 380,000 or so clones in the sample; 83% occur only once, and 7.4% lies in the top ten. Regarding treatment: approximately 18 received Ad26.COV2.S at low or high dose, single or two shots; roughly five received placebo; per-sample allocation not given. Sampling was done on day 63 after the first vaccine or placebo injection. Sample: peripheral blood, taken in a trial of Ad26.COV2.S vaccine versus placebo. The receptors derive from a person between 18 and 60 years old who received the Ad26.COV2.S COVID-19 vaccine or a placebo.

V gene TRBV3-1 (or the pseudogene TRBV3-2) combines with J gene TRBJ1-2; D is ambiguous. Germline-derived CDR1 and CDR2 are LGHDT and YNNKEL (reference sequence). The CDR3 is 12 residues long. Deletions cut 4 bases from V and 8 bases from J, with 11 bases between. CDR3: CASSRALLGYTF. The CDR3 DNA is TGTGCCAGCAGCCGGGCCCTCCTCGGCTACACCTTC.

In this sample, this clone turned up once. This rearrangement joins TRBV24-1 to TRBJ2-2; no definite D call. The CDR3 is 12 residues long. Trimming took 7 bases from V and 8 from J, leaving 10 bases between them. The germline V gene encodes CDR1 KGHDR and CDR2 SFDVKD. The CDR3 reads CATRDPQGELFF. DNA of the CDR3: TGTGCCACCAGGGACCCACAAGGGGAGCTGTTTTTT.

The chain couples TRBV18 to TRBJ1-4; the D gene is possibly TRBD1 (5 bases). Germline-derived CDR1 and CDR2 are KGHSH and LQKENI. With 8 bases removed from V and 4 bases from J, the gap between germline ends came to 11 bases. CDR3 length: 13 residues. This CDR3 is CASLRGLNEKLFF. CDR3 in DNA: TGTGCCAGCCTCCGGGGCCTTAATGAAAAACTGTTTTTT. The entire variable domain, with the rest obtained from reference TRBV18 and TRBJ1-4, is as follows: NAGVMQNPRHLVRRRGQEARLRCSPMKGHSHVYWYRQLPEEGLKFMVYLQKENIIDESGMPKERFSAEFPKEGPSILRIQQVVRGDSAAYFCASLRGLNEKLFFGSGTQLSVL.